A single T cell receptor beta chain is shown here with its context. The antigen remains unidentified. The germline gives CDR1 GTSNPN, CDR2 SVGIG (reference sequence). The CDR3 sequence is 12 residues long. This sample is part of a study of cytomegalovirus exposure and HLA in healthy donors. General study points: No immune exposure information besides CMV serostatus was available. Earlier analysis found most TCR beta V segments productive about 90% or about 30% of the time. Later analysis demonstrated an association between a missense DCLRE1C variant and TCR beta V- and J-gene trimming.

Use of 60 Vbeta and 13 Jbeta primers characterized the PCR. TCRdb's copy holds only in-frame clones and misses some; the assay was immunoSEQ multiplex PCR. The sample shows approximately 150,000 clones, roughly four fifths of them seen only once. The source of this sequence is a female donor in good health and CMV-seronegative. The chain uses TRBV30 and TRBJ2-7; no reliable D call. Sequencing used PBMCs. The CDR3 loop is CATSSGSYEQYF. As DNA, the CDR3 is TGTGCAACGAGTTCCGGGTCCTACGAGCAGTACTTC.